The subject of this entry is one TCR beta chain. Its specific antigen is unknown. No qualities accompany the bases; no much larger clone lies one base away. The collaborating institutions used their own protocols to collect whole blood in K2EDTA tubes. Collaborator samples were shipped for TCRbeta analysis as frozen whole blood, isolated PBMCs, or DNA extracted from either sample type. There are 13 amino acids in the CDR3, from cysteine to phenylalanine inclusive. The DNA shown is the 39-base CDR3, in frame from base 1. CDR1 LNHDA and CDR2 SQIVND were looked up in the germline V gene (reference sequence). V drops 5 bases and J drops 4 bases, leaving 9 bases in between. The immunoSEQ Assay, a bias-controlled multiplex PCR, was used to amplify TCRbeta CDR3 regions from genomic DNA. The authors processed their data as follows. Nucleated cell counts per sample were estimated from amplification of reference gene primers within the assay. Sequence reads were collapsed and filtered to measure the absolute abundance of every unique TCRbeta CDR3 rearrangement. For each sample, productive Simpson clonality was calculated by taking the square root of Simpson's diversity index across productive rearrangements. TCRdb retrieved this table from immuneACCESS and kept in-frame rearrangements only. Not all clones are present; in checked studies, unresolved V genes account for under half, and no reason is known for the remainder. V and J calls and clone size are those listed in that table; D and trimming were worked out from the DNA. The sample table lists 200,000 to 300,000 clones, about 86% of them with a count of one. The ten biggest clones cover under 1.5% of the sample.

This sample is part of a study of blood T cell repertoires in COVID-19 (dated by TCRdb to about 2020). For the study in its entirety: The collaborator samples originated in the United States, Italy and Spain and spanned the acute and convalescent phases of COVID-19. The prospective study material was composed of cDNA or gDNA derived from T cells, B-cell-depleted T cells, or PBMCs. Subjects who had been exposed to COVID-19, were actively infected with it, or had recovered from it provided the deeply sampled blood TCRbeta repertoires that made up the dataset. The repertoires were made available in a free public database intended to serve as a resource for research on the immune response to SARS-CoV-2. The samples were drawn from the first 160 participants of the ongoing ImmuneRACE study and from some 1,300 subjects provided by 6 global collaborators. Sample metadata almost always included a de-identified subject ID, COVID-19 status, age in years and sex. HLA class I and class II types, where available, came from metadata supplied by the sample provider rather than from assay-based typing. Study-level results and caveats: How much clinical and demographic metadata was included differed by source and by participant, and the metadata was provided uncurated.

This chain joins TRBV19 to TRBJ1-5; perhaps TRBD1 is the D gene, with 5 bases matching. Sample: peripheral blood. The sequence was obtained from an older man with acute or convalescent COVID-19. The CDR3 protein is CASSSDRNQPQHF. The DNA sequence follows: TGTGCCAGTAGTTCCGACAGAAATCAGCCCCAGCATTTT. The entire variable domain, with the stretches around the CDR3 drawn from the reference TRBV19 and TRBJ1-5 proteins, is DGGITQSPKYLFRKEGQNVTLSCEQNLNHDAMYWYRQDPGQGLRLIYYSQIVNDFQKGDIAEGYSVSREKKESFPLTVTSAQKNPTAFYLCASSSDRNQPQHFGDGTRLSIL.